This passage covers 20 T cell receptor beta chains from one sample sequenced in a study of CD8 T cells in Susac syndrome. A quantity of about 0.45 to 1 ug RNA underwent reverse transcription using random hexamers. TCRdb itself ran the immunoSEQ multiplex PCR reads through MiXCR, one entry per CDR3 protein. The data show about 240,000 distinct CDR3 sequences, approximately 95% seen once. The sequenced sample was CD4+ T cells from PBMCs. The receptor source for this set is a human donor with Susac syndrome.

This clonotype was counted once. The chain uses TRBV9 and TRBJ1-2, with a weak D call TRBD1 (5 bases). Deletions cut 4 bases from V and 3 bases from J, with 19 bases between. From germline, CDR1 is SGDLS and CDR2 YYNGEE. The length of the CDR3 is 16 residues. As DNA, the CDR3 is TGTGCCAGCAGCCAACGGGGTAGGGGCGCGGACTATGGCTACACCTTC. Protein sequence: CASSQRGRGADYGYTF.

This chain connects TRBV4-1 to TRBJ2-3; D is uncertain. Trimming stripped 3 bases from V and 0 bases from J, with 13 bases between. The CDR3 spans 16 residues. Germline assignment: CDR1 MGHRA and CDR2 YSYEKL. This CDR3 reads CASSHTDGASTDTQYF. In DNA form, the CDR3 reads TGCGCCAGCAGCCACACGGACGGCGCTAGCACAGATACGCAGTATTTT.

This clonotype was detected a few times. The chain joins TRBV29-1 to TRBJ1-1; 7 bases line up with TRBD1. Germline trimming cut 7 bases from V and 7 bases from J; bases unmatched to any gene: 6. Germline V gene sequence: CDR1 SQVTM, CDR2 ANQGSEA. The CDR3 covers 11 residues. The CDR3 DNA sequence: TGCAGCGGCCGGGACAGCAGTGAAGCTTTCTTT. Translated: CSGRDSSEAFF.

The chain links TRBV20-1 to TRBJ2-7, with 14 bases matching TRBD2. V was clipped by 4 bases and J by 5 bases; unmatched bases: 19. The CDR3 covers 19 residues. CDR1 and CDR2 (germline): DFQATT, SNEGSKA (reference sequence). CDR3 sequence reads: CSATPPGTSGSQAGHEQYF. CDR3 coding DNA: TGCAGTGCTACCCCGCCCGGGACTAGCGGGAGTCAAGCGGGACACGAGCAGTACTTC.

This chain uses TRBV15 with TRBJ2-1; D is ambiguous. Trimming cost V 8 bases and J 6 bases, with 8 bases left between them. This CDR3 has 11 residues. Germline V lookup: CDR1 LNHNV, CDR2 YYDKDF (reference sequence). CDR3 DNA: TGTGCCACCGCCGAAATCAATGAGCAGTTCTTC. Translating gives CATAEINEQFF.

The chain couples TRBV3-1 to TRBJ2-7; 10 nucleotides line up with TRBD2. The germline V gene encodes CDR1 LGHDT and CDR2 YNNKEL (reference sequence). The V segment lost 7 bases and the J segment 9 bases; nucleotides outside the gene matches: 12. The CDR3 has 14 amino acids. Written as DNA, the CDR3 is TGTGCCAGCACACCTAGCGGGAGTCCCTCTGGGCAGTACTTC. Residues: CASTPSGSPSGQYF.

This rearrangement joins TRBV13 to TRBJ1-2, with D maybe TRBD1 (6 bases). With 3 bases removed from V and 4 bases from J, the gap between germline ends came to 9 bases. CDR1 and CDR2 (germline): PRHDT, FYEKMQ (reference sequence). This CDR3 contains 13 residues. CDR3 in DNA: TGTGCCAGCAGCTTGGACAGCGGCTATGGCTACACCTTC. This gives the protein CASSLDSGYGYTF. The full variable domain, completed using reference TRBV13 and TRBJ1-2, is AAGVIQSPRHLIKEKRETATLKCYPIPRHDTVYWYQQGPGQDPQFLISFYEKMQSDKGSIPDRFSAQQFSDYHSELNMSSLELGDSALYFCASSLDSGYGYTFGSGTRLTVV.

The chain is built from TRBV2 and TRBJ1-1; D ambiguous. The germline V and J ends were trimmed by 8 bases and 11 bases, with 12 bases remaining between them. This CDR3 region has 10 residues. From germline, CDR1 is SNHLY and CDR2 FYNNEI. Here the CDR3 DNA reads TGTGCCAGCCCAGGTCGGTATGCTTTCTTT. Its protein is CASPGRYAFF.

This clonotype was seen only once. The chain is built from TRBV20-1 and TRBJ1-4; no reliable D call. Germline CDR1 reads DFQATT; CDR2 reads SNEGSKA (reference sequence). Deletions cut 3 bases from V and 7 bases from J, with 9 bases between. The CDR3 consists of 12 residues. The CDR3 nucleotides read TGCAGTGCTAGCACCCCGGGTGAAAAACTGTTTTTT. Protein: CSASTPGEKLFF.

The chain has TRBV9 and TRBJ2-1; D ambiguous. V was cut by 1 base and J by 6 bases, with 8 bases left in between. Germline loops: CDR1 SGDLS, CDR2 YYNGEE. The CDR3 length is 13 residues. In DNA form, the CDR3 reads TGTGCCAGCAGCGTACAGTTGGGCAATGAGCAGTTCTTC. This translates into CASSVQLGNEQFF.

The chain carries TRBV30 and TRBJ2-2; the D is unclear. Germline V gene sequence: CDR1 GTSNPN, CDR2 SVGIG (reference sequence). V was pared by 1 base and J by 2 bases, with 17 bases between. The CDR3 spans 17 residues. CDR3 DNA: TGTGCCTGGAGTGATAGTCTAAGTTGGTCAAACACCGGGGAGCTGTTTTTT. Its translation: CAWSDSLSWSNTGELFF.

The chain uses TRBV7-3 and TRBJ2-7; 7 bases line up with TRBD2. Germline CDR1 reads SGHTA; CDR2 reads FQGTGA. The CDR3 runs to 16 residues. V shed 2 bases and J 6 bases; nucleotides not matched to a gene: 13. In nucleotides, the CDR3 is TGTGCCAGCAGCTTAGGAGGACCGGGAGAGCGGGGCGAGCAGTACTTC. Its translation is CASSLGGPGERGEQYF.

This chain joins TRBV28 and TRBJ2-5; D is perhaps TRBD2 (5 bases). This CDR3 region has 13 residues. CDR1 and CDR2 from the germline V gene are MDHEN and SYDVKM. Trimming removed 7 bases from V and 7 bases from J, with 16 bases in between. CDR3 nucleotide sequence: TGTGCCAGCATTGGACCCGGCAGCGGGACCCAGTACTTC. This codes for CASIGPGSGTQYF.

This clonotype has only one observation. The chain carries TRBV20-1 and TRBJ2-7; perhaps TRBD1 as D (5 bases). CDR3 length: 14 residues. Deletions cut 0 bases from V and 6 bases from J, with 15 bases between. Looked up from germline, CDR1 is DFQATT and CDR2 is SNEGSKA (reference sequence). In DNA, the CDR3 is TGCAGTGCTAGAGATGGCGGCAGGGTAACCGAGCAGTACTTC. Its protein product is CSARDGGRVTEQYF.

CDR3 nucleotide sequence: TGTGCCAGCGGTGATCGGGGCACAACTAATGAAAAACTGTTTTTT. It translates to CASGDRGTTNEKLFF. The chain combines TRBV7-2 with TRBJ1-4; TRBD1 might be the D (5 bases). CDR1 and CDR2 (germline): SGHTA, FQGNSA. Trimming removed 8 bases from V and 0 bases from J, with 13 bases in between. The CDR3 loop spans 15 amino acids. Filled out from reference TRBV7-2 and TRBJ1-4, the complete variable domain reads GAGVSQSPSNKVTEKGKDVELRCDPISGHTALYWYRQSLGQGLEFLIYFQGNSAPDKSGLPSDRFSAERTGGSVSTLTIQRTQQEDSAVYLCASGDRGTTNEKLFFGSGTQLSVL.

V usage is TRBV7-2 and J usage is TRBJ2-4; D remains ambiguous. Between the trimmed V and J ends, which lost 1 base and 2 bases, there was a span of 3 bases. Germline V gives CDR1 SGHTA, CDR2 FQGNSA. The CDR3 loop spans 13 amino acids. CDR3: CASSLVSKNIQYF. The CDR3, as DNA: TGTGCCAGCAGCTTAGTATCCAAAAACATTCAGTACTTC.

The J gene is TRBJ2-7, the V gene TRBV6-6; the match to TRBD2 covers 11 bases. Germline lookup yields CDR1 MNHNY and CDR2 SVGAGI (reference sequence). The CDR3 sequence is 14 residues long. V lost 5 bases to trimming and J lost 7 bases; unmatched junction nucleotides: 7. CDR3 DNA sequence: TGTGCCAGCAGTCAAACTAGCGGGAGTTTTGAGCAGTACTTC. This translates into CASSQTSGSFEQYF.

The chain links TRBV4-1 to TRBJ2-7; 12 bases agree with TRBD2. Trimming removed 3 bases from V and 6 bases from J; junction bases left unmatched: 9. The germline gives CDR1 MGHRA, CDR2 YSYEKL. This CDR3 spans 16 amino acids. The CDR3 loop reads CASSQADLAGGSEQYF. CDR3 bases: TGCGCCAGCAGCCAGGCCGACCTAGCGGGAGGGTCCGAGCAGTACTTC.

The chain has TRBV7-9 and TRBJ2-6; D ambiguous. The CDR3 is 15 residues long. Germline CDR1 reads SEHNR; CDR2 reads FQNEAQ (reference sequence). V was clipped by 6 bases and J by 0 bases, with 9 bases between them. CDR3 sequence: CASRPSVSGANVLTF. The DNA for the CDR3 is TGTGCCAGCAGACCAAGCGTCTCTGGGGCCAACGTCCTGACTTTC. The whole variable domain, remainder taken from reference TRBV7-9 and TRBJ2-6, is DTGVSQNPRHKITKRGQNVTFRCDPISEHNRLYWYRQTLGQGPEFLTYFQNEAQLEKSRLLSDRFSAERPKGSFSTLEIQRTEQGDSAMYLCASRPSVSGANVLTFGAGSRLTVL.

The chain recombines TRBV29-1 with TRBJ2-3; no clear D gene. Germline CDR1 reads SQVTM; CDR2 reads ANQGSEA. The germline V and J ends were trimmed by 4 bases and 1 base, with 9 bases remaining between them. The CDR3 spans 13 residues. The chain's CDR3 is CSVGHSRTDTQYF. The CDR3 nucleotides are TGCAGCGTTGGCCATTCCCGCACAGATACGCAGTATTTT.